Listed below are T cell receptor beta chains from one sample, sequenced in a study of T cell repertoires in cytomegalovirus infection. Which antigens these TCRs recognize remains unknown. TCRdb itself ran the reads through MiXCR, one entry per CDR3 protein. Of roughly 920,000 distinct CDR3 sequences listed, around 29% are singletons. The material was cultured CD8+ T cells from PBMCs, obtained from culture after CMV antigen stimulation. Source of these receptors: a human donor in good health (CMV status not recorded). Some clones in this sample may be carry-over from other donors' samples. Both conserved end residues are part of each CDR3. The order of the fields is J gene, D gene, clone size, CDR3 length, V gene, CDR3 protein, CDR3 DNA. D genes are given only for firm matches. Clone size is given for some rows only: seen once, a few or many times, or a class if the clone is expanded.

J: TRBJ1-2
D: NA
size: many
length: 14
V: TRBV6-1
CDR3: CASRPGLTDYGYTF
DNA: TGTGCCAGCAGGCCTGGACTGACCGACTATGGCTACACCTTC

J: TRBJ2-2
D: TRBD1
size: few
length: 16
V: TRBV27
CDR3: CASTLGGTGRTGELFF
DNA: TGTGCCAGCACTTTAGGAGGGACAGGGCGAACCGGGGAGCTGTTTTTT

J: TRBJ2-1
D: NA
size: few
length: 16
V: TRBV12-3/TRBV12-4
CDR3: CASSGSWGDRMLEQFF
DNA: TGTGCCAGCAGTGGTTCGTGGGGGGACCGCATGCTTGAGCAGTTCTTC

J: TRBJ1-6
D: TRBD1
size: few
length: 14
V: TRBV27
CDR3: CASRHTGEISPLHF
DNA: TGTGCCAGCAGACATACAGGGGAGATTTCACCCCTCCACTTT

J: TRBJ1-1
D: NA
size: NA
length: 15
V: TRBV29-1
CDR3: CSVGAPDGRNTEAFF
DNA: TGCAGCGTTGGGGCCCCAGACGGAAGGAACACTGAAGCTTTCTTT

J: TRBJ1-6
D: TRBD1
size: NA
length: 15
V: TRBV18
CDR3: CASSPKGAGNSPLHF
DNA: TGTGCCAGCTCACCAAAGGGGGCAGGTAATTCACCCCTCCACTTT

J: TRBJ1-2
D: TRBD1
size: NA
length: 15
V: TRBV6-5
CDR3: CASSYGAGGNYGYTF
DNA: TGTGCCAGCAGTTACGGGGCAGGGGGAAACTATGGCTACACCTTC

J: TRBJ2-7
D: TRBD2
size: many
length: 14
V: TRBV6-5
CDR3: CASSSGLAGYEQYF
DNA: TGTGCCAGCAGCTCGGGACTAGCGGGTTACGAGCAGTACTTC

J: TRBJ2-1
D: NA
size: many
length: 14
V: TRBV7-6
CDR3: CATSRGGSYNEQFF
DNA: TGTGCCACCTCCCGAGGGGGGTCCTACAATGAGCAGTTCTTC

J: TRBJ2-5
D: NA
size: NA
length: 16
V: TRBV4-1
CDR3: CASSQDPGGHQETQYF
DNA: TGCGCCAGCAGCCAAGATCCAGGGGGGCATCAGGAGACCCAGTACTTC

J: TRBJ2-5
D: TRBD2
size: few
length: 16
V: TRBV5-1
CDR3: CASSSGLAEYQETQYF
DNA: TGCGCCAGCAGCTCCGGACTAGCGGAGTACCAAGAGACCCAGTACTTC

J: TRBJ1-3
D: NA
size: NA
length: 15
V: TRBV28
CDR3: CASSLGGNSGNTIYF
DNA: TGTGCCAGCAGTTTAGGGGGAAACTCTGGAAACACCATATATTTT

J: TRBJ2-3
D: NA
size: NA
length: 17
V: TRBV10-3
CDR3: CAISPLGAEGSTDTQYF
DNA: TGTGCCATCAGCCCCCTCGGAGCGGAGGGGAGCACAGATACGCAGTATTTT

J: TRBJ2-3
D: TRBD2
size: NA
length: 17
V: TRBV6-8
CDR3: CASSYSLLAGGTDTQYF
DNA: TGTGCCAGCAGTTACTCCCTACTAGCGGGGGGGACAGATACGCAGTATTTT

J: TRBJ1-5
D: NA
size: few
length: 12
V: TRBV27
CDR3: CASRGGGQPQHF
DNA: TGTGCCAGCAGAGGGGGGGGACAGCCCCAGCATTTT

J: TRBJ2-1
D: TRBD1
size: NA
length: 15
V: TRBV28
CDR3: CASSLRQGADNEQFF
DNA: TGTGCCAGCAGTTTACGACAGGGGGCGGACAATGAGCAGTTCTTC

J: TRBJ2-3
D: NA
size: NA
length: 14
V: TRBV27
CDR3: CANSFTGIPDTQYF
DNA: TGTGCCAACAGTTTCACTGGGATCCCAGATACGCAGTATTTT

J: TRBJ2-5
D: NA
size: few
length: 12
V: TRBV5-5
CDR3: CASRDIEETQYF
DNA: TGTGCCAGCCGGGACATAGAAGAGACCCAGTACTTC

J: TRBJ2-7
D: TRBD1
size: NA
length: 14
V: TRBV12-3/TRBV12-4
CDR3: CASSLVRQGPEQYF
DNA: TGTGCCAGCAGTTTAGTAAGACAGGGCCCCGAGCAGTACTTC

J: TRBJ2-1
D: TRBD2
size: NA
length: 16
V: TRBV14
CDR3: CASSQDRGTSLDEQFF
DNA: TGTGCCAGCAGCCAAGATCGGGGGACTAGTCTCGATGAGCAGTTCTTC

J: TRBJ1-1
D: TRBD1
size: few
length: 15
V: TRBV2
CDR3: CASIMNRGRGTEAFF
DNA: TGTGCCAGCATCATGAACAGGGGGCGCGGCACTGAAGCTTTCTTT

J: TRBJ2-1
D: NA
size: NA
length: 12
V: TRBV20-1
CDR3: CSASALGYEQFF
DNA: TGCAGTGCTAGCGCCTTAGGATATGAGCAGTTCTTC

J: TRBJ2-5
D: TRBD1
size: many
length: 15
V: TRBV12-3/TRBV12-4
CDR3: CASSPRTGRGETQYF
DNA: TGTGCCAGCAGCCCCCGGACAGGGCGCGGAGAGACCCAGTACTTC

J: TRBJ2-3
D: TRBD2
size: few
length: 14
V: TRBV7-9
CDR3: CASSWEGSTDTQYF
DNA: TGTGCCAGCAGCTGGGAGGGTAGCACAGATACGCAGTATTTT

J: TRBJ2-1
D: NA
size: few
length: 14
V: TRBV12-3/TRBV12-4
CDR3: CASSLGQERHEQFF
DNA: TGTGCCAGCAGTTTAGGGCAGGAGCGGCATGAGCAGTTCTTC

J: TRBJ2-1
D: NA
size: many
length: 15
V: TRBV7-2
CDR3: CASSLARASRGGQFF
DNA: TGTGCCAGCAGCTTAGCCCGAGCCTCCCGCGGCGGGCAGTTCTTC

J: TRBJ2-2
D: NA
size: few
length: 17
V: TRBV7-9
CDR3: CASSLALGPLNTGELFF
DNA: TGTGCCAGCAGCTTAGCCTTGGGACCTTTGAACACCGGGGAGCTGTTTTTT

J: TRBJ2-7
D: NA
size: NA
length: 13
V: TRBV29-1
CDR3: CSVEEHFGREQYF
DNA: TGCAGCGTTGAAGAACATTTTGGACGCGAGCAGTACTTC

J: TRBJ2-2
D: TRBD1
size: few
length: 15
V: TRBV24-1
CDR3: CATSVGTENTGELFF
DNA: TGTGCCACCAGTGTAGGGACAGAAAACACCGGGGAGCTGTTTTTT

J: TRBJ1-2
D: NA
size: few
length: 12
V: TRBV11-2
CDR3: CASSPKRDGYTF
DNA: TGTGCCAGCAGCCCAAAGAGGGATGGCTACACCTTC

J: TRBJ1-5
D: TRBD1
size: NA
length: 15
V: TRBV12-3/TRBV12-4
CDR3: CASSAPGTGVQPQHF
DNA: TGTGCCAGCAGTGCACCCGGGACAGGGGTTCAGCCCCAGCATTTT

J: TRBJ2-4
D: NA
size: NA
length: 16
V: TRBV10-2
CDR3: CASTAGTRLAKNIQYF
DNA: TGCGCCAGCACCGCCGGGACAAGACTAGCCAAAAACATTCAGTACTTC

J: TRBJ2-1
D: NA
size: NA
length: 17
V: TRBV12-3/TRBV12-4
CDR3: CASTSSSRSSSYNEQFF
DNA: TGTGCCAGCACCTCGTCCTCCCGGTCGAGCTCCTACAATGAGCAGTTCTTC

J: TRBJ1-1
D: NA
size: few
length: 15
V: TRBV4-1
CDR3: CASSPETATESEAFF
DNA: TGCGCCAGCAGCCCCGAGACAGCGACCGAATCTGAAGCTTTCTTT

J: TRBJ1-4
D: NA
size: once
length: 13
V: TRBV20-1
CDR3: CSARARTDEKLFF
DNA: TGCAGTGCTAGAGCCCGGACTGATGAAAAACTGTTTTTT

J: TRBJ2-2
D: TRBD1
size: NA
length: 17
V: TRBV6-2/TRBV6-3
CDR3: CASSYITGGKDTGELFF
DNA: TGTGCCAGCAGTTACATCACAGGGGGGAAGGACACCGGGGAGCTGTTTTTT

J: TRBJ2-3
D: TRBD2
size: NA
length: 14
V: TRBV11-2
CDR3: CASSWSGGADTQYF
DNA: TGTGCCAGCAGCTGGAGCGGGGGGGCAGATACGCAGTATTTT

J: TRBJ2-5
D: TRBD1
size: many
length: 22
V: TRBV7-6
CDR3: CASSSLGDRGPIEHGPQETQYF
DNA: TGTGCCAGCAGCTCCCTGGGGGACAGGGGGCCTATCGAGCACGGCCCACAAGAGACCCAGTACTTC

J: TRBJ1-3
D: TRBD1
size: NA
length: 15
V: TRBV6-6
CDR3: CASSYPWTGGNTIYF
DNA: TGTGCCAGCAGTTACCCTTGGACAGGGGGAAACACCATATATTTT

J: TRBJ2-5
D: NA
size: few
length: 16
V: TRBV6-2/TRBV6-3
CDR3: CASNPYRFLGEETQYF
DNA: TGTGCCAGCAATCCTTATCGGTTCTTGGGGGAAGAGACCCAGTACTTC